One and the same sample provided the 26 T cell receptor beta chains below, sequenced in a study of blood T cell repertoires in COVID-19. The table came from immunoSEQ multiplex PCR; TCRdb's copy has only in-frame clones and leaves some out. This sample has around 110,000 clones; over 65% occur once, and the top ten carry about 2.1%. Sequencing used peripheral blood. The receptors shown here come from a man aged 30 to 39 with acute or convalescent COVID-19.

CDR3 residues: CGSVTRTGGHSPLHF. The CDR3 nucleotides read TGTGGATCTGTAACACGGACAGGGGGCCATTCACCCCTCCACTTT. The chain couples TRBV6-5 to TRBJ1-6, with 11 bases aligning to TRBD1. The CDR3 loop spans 15 amino acids. Germline V gives CDR1 MNHEY, CDR2 SVGAGI.

The rearrangement joins TRBV5-1 to TRBJ2-7; 9 nucleotides match TRBD1. Germline V CDR1 and CDR2: SGHRS, YFSETQ. The J segment lost 5 bases and the V segment lost 4 bases, leaving 10 bases of the junction unmatched. The CDR3 runs to 15 residues. CDR3 nucleotides: TGCGCCAGCAGCCCGGGGACAGGGAACACCCACGAGCAGTACTTC. The encoded protein is CASSPGTGNTHEQYF.

The chain carries TRBV5-6 and TRBJ1-2; no clear D. This CDR3 region has 12 residues. CDR1 is SGHDT and CDR2 is YYEEEE in the germline V gene. Trimming left V 1 base short and J 8 bases short, with 9 bases between. CDR3 region: CASSLSERGYTF. The CDR3 coding sequence is TGTGCCAGCAGCTTGAGCGAAAGGGGCTACACCTTC.

The V gene is TRBV5-1, the J gene TRBJ2-5; 10 nucleotides align to TRBD2. This CDR3 comprises 17 residues. Germline CDR1 is SGHRS and CDR2 is YFSETQ. J was trimmed by 0 bases and V by 3 bases; bases with no gene match: 8. The CDR3 reads CASSSSTSGVDQETQYF. The DNA of the CDR3 is TGCGCCAGCAGCTCGTCTACTAGCGGGGTCGACCAAGAGACCCAGTACTTC.

The chain has TRBV7-8 and TRBJ1-5; 8 bases line up with TRBD1. CDR1 is SGHVS and CDR2 is FQNEAQ in the germline V gene. V gave up 5 bases and J gave up 6 bases; unmatched junction bases: 6. CDR3 length: 14 residues. The CDR3 nucleotides are TGTGCCAGCAGCCCGCCACAGGGGGGTCAGCCCCAGCATTTT. It yields the protein CASSPPQGGQPQHF.

J is TRBJ2-2 and V is TRBV2, with D possibly matching TRBD2 (6 bases). The CDR3 contains 14 residues. The V end was cut by 8 bases, the J end by 0 bases, with 10 bases between. CDR1 is SNHLY, CDR2 FYNNEI, per germline. The chain's CDR3 is CASLLATNTGELFF. CDR3 coding DNA: TGTGCCAGCCTCCTAGCGACGAACACCGGGGAGCTGTTTTTT.

The CDR3 nucleotides are TGTGCCTGGAGTGGGGATATTTCTGGGAGGGGGACTGAAGCTTTCTTT. Protein product: CAWSGDISGRGTEAFF. The chain carries TRBV30 and TRBJ1-1, with TRBD1 as a possible D gene (6 bases). CDR3 size: 16 residues. CDR1 GTSNPN and CDR2 SVGIG come from the germline V gene (reference sequence). V lost 1 base to trimming and J lost 5 bases, with 20 bases between them. Full variable domain (missing parts from reference TRBV30 and TRBJ1-1): SQTIHQWPATLVQPVGSPLSLECTVEGTSNPNLYWYRQAAGRGLQLLFYSVGIGQISSEVPQNLSASRPQDRQFILSSKKLLLSDSGFYLCAWSGDISGRGTEAFFGQGTRLTVV.

This clone was detected a few times. This sequence joins TRBV7-9 and TRBJ2-4; TRBD1 aligns across 7 bases. CDR1 is SEHNR, CDR2 FQNEAQ, per germline (reference sequence). The CDR3 length is 19 residues. V shed 1 base, J shed 3 bases, and the junction held 15 bases outside the gene matches. CDR3 sequence reads: CASSLVVTTGQRDKNIQYF. The CDR3 region has the DNA TGTGCCAGCAGCTTAGTGGTTACGACGGGACAGCGAGACAAAAACATTCAGTACTTC. Using reference TRBV7-9 and TRBJ2-4 for the parts outside the CDR3, the full variable domain is DTGVSQNPRHKITKRGQNVTFRCDPISEHNRLYWYRQTLGQGPEFLTYFQNEAQLEKSRLLSDRFSAERPKGSFSTLEIQRTEQGDSAMYLCASSLVVTTGQRDKNIQYFGAGTRLSVL.

As concerns this clone: One end of the junction is discordant with germline, which a read error may explain. The chain recombines TRBV6-2 or TRBV6-3 with TRBJ2-1, with TRBD2 matching 16 bases. The CDR3 runs 14 residues. Germline V CDR1 and CDR2: MNHEY, SVGEGT. CDR3 loop: CASSYGTSGRARVF. CDR3 bases: TGTGCCAGCAGTTACGGGACTAGCGGGAGGGCCAGGGTCTTC.

The chain carries TRBV28 and TRBJ2-1; D is undetermined. Trimming cost V 8 bases and J 7 bases, with 18 bases left between them. Germline V lookup: CDR1 MDHEN, CDR2 SYDVKM. This CDR3 has 14 amino acids. The CDR3 sequence is CASRPLVVSNEQFF. The CDR3 nucleotides are TGTGCCAGCCGCCCCCTAGTCGTATCGAATGAGCAGTTCTTC. The entire variable domain, with the rest obtained from reference TRBV28 and TRBJ2-1, is as follows: DVKVTQSSRYLVKRTGEKVFLECVQDMDHENMFWYRQDPGLGLRLIYFSYDVKMKEKGDIPEGYSVSREKKERFSLILESASTNQTSMYLCASRPLVVSNEQFFGPGTRLTVL.

The gene calls are TRBV7-8 and TRBJ1-4; D perhaps matches TRBD1 (6 bases). Per germline, CDR1 SGHVS and CDR2 FQNEAQ. The CDR3 has 14 residues. Deletions cut 8 bases from V and 8 bases from J, with 18 bases between. For the CDR3, the DNA is TGTGCCAGCTCAGGGGCAGGGATAGGGGAAAAACTGTTTTTT. Encoded protein: CASSGAGIGEKLFF.

This rearrangement joins TRBV27 to TRBJ2-1; D is uncertain. The germline V and J ends were trimmed by 2 bases and 4 bases, with 9 bases remaining between them. This CDR3 is built from 14 residues. CDR1 is MNHEY and CDR2 is SMNVEV in the germline V gene (reference sequence). In nucleotides, the CDR3 is TGTGCCAGCAGTTTAGGCCAGTATTACAATGAGCAGTTCTTC. It is translated as CASSLGQYYNEQFF.

This clone was counted once. This chain uses TRBV12-3 or TRBV12-4 with TRBJ2-1, with a weak D call TRBD1 (5 bases). The V end was cut by 7 bases, the J end by 7 bases, with 14 bases between. The CDR3 sequence is 13 residues long. The CDR3 loop reads CASTVRPGNEQFF. In DNA form, the CDR3 reads TGTGCCAGCACCGTCAGGCCAGGGAATGAGCAGTTCTTC.

This clone was seen a single time. The chain employs TRBV6-5 and TRBJ1-2; 7 nucleotides match TRBD1. V gave up 0 bases and J gave up 4 bases; unmatched junction bases: 2. The CDR3 length is 14 residues. Germline V CDR1 and CDR2: MNHEY, SVGAGI. CDR3: CASSYSRDSYGYTF. For the CDR3, the DNA is TGTGCCAGCAGTTACTCGCGGGACAGCTATGGCTACACCTTC.

The CDR3 loop reads CSASVARGGQPQHF. As DNA, the CDR3 is TGCAGTGCTAGTGTTGCCAGGGGTGGACAGCCCCAGCATTTT. J is TRBJ1-5 and V is TRBV20-1; D may be TRBD1 (6 bases). V was trimmed by 3 bases and J by 7 bases, leaving 16 bases between them. Germline CDR1 reads DFQATT; CDR2 reads SNEGSKA (reference sequence). The CDR3 has 14 residues.

V and J are TRBV7-2 and TRBJ2-2, with D maybe TRBD2 (5 bases). V lost 5 bases, J lost 5 bases, and 9 bases lay in between. Germline V gives CDR1 SGHTA, CDR2 FQGNSA. CDR3 length: 13 amino acids. CDR3 amino acids: CASSAWRTGELFF. CDR3 sequence (DNA): TGTGCCAGCAGCGCCTGGAGGACCGGGGAGCTGTTTTTT.

V is TRBV5-4 and J is TRBJ2-7; 11 nucleotides align to TRBD1. Germline loops: CDR1 SGHNT, CDR2 YYREEE (reference sequence). V was clipped by 0 bases and J by 7 bases; unmatched bases: 12. The CDR3 length is 17 residues. The CDR3 DNA reads as TGTGCCAGCAGCTTGGCCCTGTCACCGGACAGGGGGCGGGAGCAGTACTTC. Translating gives CASSLALSPDRGREQYF.

This clone has more than one count but fewer than ten. V and J are TRBV2 and TRBJ1-1; no clear D. Trimming took 4 bases from V and 5 from J, leaving 5 bases between them. This CDR3 spans 11 amino acids. Looked up from germline, CDR1 is SNHLY and CDR2 is FYNNEI. This CDR3 reads CASSGGTEAFF. CDR3 sequence (DNA): TGTGCCAGCAGTGGCGGGACTGAAGCTTTCTTT.

The J gene is TRBJ1-2, the V gene TRBV27, with 8 bases fitting TRBD1. This CDR3 is built from 15 residues. Germline V gene sequence: CDR1 MNHEY, CDR2 SMNVEV (reference sequence). V was pared by 0 bases and J by 7 bases, with 7 bases of the junction left unmatched. In DNA form, the CDR3 reads TGTGCCAGCAGTTTATCGATCGGACAGGGCAGTGGCTACACCTTC. It translates to CASSLSIGQGSGYTF.

In nucleotides, the CDR3 is TGTGCCAGCAGCGGCACTAGCGGGGGGCCCCAAGGTGAGCAGTTCTTC. This encodes CASSGTSGGPQGEQFF. V and J are TRBV9 and TRBJ2-1; TRBD2 agrees at 12 bases. Germline assignment: CDR1 SGDLS and CDR2 YYNGEE. This CDR3 contains 16 residues. Trimming took 3 bases from V and 9 from J; bases not matched to a gene: 10.

The V and J genes are TRBV15 and TRBJ2-7, with 7 bases aligning to TRBD1. After removal of 3 bases from V and 9 bases from J, the junction contained 11 bases not matched to a gene. CDR1 LNHNV and CDR2 YYDKDF come from the germline V gene (reference sequence). CDR3 length: 14 amino acids. The CDR3 DNA follows: TGTGCCACCAGCAGGGACGGGACAGACTTGGCGCAGTACGTC. Translating it yields CATSRDGTDLAQYV.

J is TRBJ1-2 and V is TRBV9, with D tentatively TRBD1 (5 bases). The V end lost 4 bases, the J end lost 8 bases, and 21 bases lay between the germline ends. CDR3 length: 15 residues. Germline V gives CDR1 SGDLS, CDR2 YYNGEE. This chain's CDR3 is CASSPEGGEHRGYTF. CDR3 bases: TGTGCCAGCAGCCCAGAAGGAGGGGAACATCGGGGCTACACCTTC.

The count of this clone is one. This chain joins TRBV27 and TRBJ1-6; 7 positions agree with TRBD1. The CDR3 contains 15 residues. V lost 8 bases to trimming and J lost 9 bases; unmatched junction nucleotides: 13. Germline values: CDR1 MNHEY, CDR2 SMNVEV (reference sequence). The CDR3 DNA reads as TGTGCCAGCCGCCCTAACACAGGGGTAACTTCACCCCTCCACTTT. Amino acids: CASRPNTGVTSPLHF.

J is TRBJ2-3 and V is TRBV19; TRBD1 is a possible D gene (6 bases). This CDR3 is built from 15 residues. Germline-derived CDR1 and CDR2 are LNHDA and SQIVND (reference sequence). Trimming cost V 6 bases and J 0 bases, with 13 bases left between them. The CDR3 bases are TGTGCCAGTAGGGTCAGGGGACCAAGCACAGATACGCAGTATTTT. Its translation: CASRVRGPSTDTQYF.

The V gene is TRBV6-5, the J gene TRBJ2-5, with D perhaps matching TRBD1 (5 bases). The V and J ends lost 0 bases and 2 bases respectively, with 7 bases between them. The CDR3 contains 14 residues. Germline CDR1 reads MNHEY; CDR2 reads SVGAGI. The CDR3 region is CASSYSGQQETQYF. The DNA of the CDR3 is TGTGCCAGCAGTTACTCGGGGCAGCAAGAGACCCAGTACTTC.

The J gene is TRBJ2-1, the V gene TRBV29-1; 7 bases map to TRBD1. The CDR3 loop spans 14 amino acids. Germline loops: CDR1 SQVTM, CDR2 ANQGSEA. With 6 bases clipped from V and 1 base from J, the junction kept 6 bases outside the gene matches. The CDR3 is CSVEGQRSYNEQFF. CDR3 in DNA: TGCAGCGTCGAGGGACAGAGATCCTACAATGAGCAGTTCTTC.